A selection of T cell receptor beta chains follows, all from one sample in a study of blood T cell repertoires in COVID-19. Profiled with immunoSEQ multiplex PCR; TCRdb holds only in-frame clones, not every one. The sample records approximately 110,000 clones, around 86% being singletons. Sequencing used peripheral blood. These receptors came from a man aged 65 to 85 with acute or convalescent COVID-19. The CDR3 runs from the conserved cysteine through the conserved F or W. The D gene is left open where the match is weak. Only some rows state a clone size, as once, few, many or a class for expanded clones.

>TRBV28|TRBJ2-3|-|16|-
TGTGCCAGCAGTTTTCGGGCGGGTCGGAACACAGATACGCAGTATTTT
CASSFRAGRNTDTQYF
>TRBV27|TRBJ2-4|few|15|-
TGTGCCAGCAGTCCCTTGGGCGGGATGACAAACATTCAGTACTTC
CASSPLGGMTNIQYF
>TRBV7-2|TRBJ2-2|-|16|TRBD2
TGTGCCAGCAGCCCCCAAGCGGGAGGAAACACCGGGGAGCTGTTTTTT
CASSPQAGGNTGELFF
>TRBV20-1|TRBJ2-1|-|11|-
TGCAGTGCTAGAGATCTCAATGAGCAGTTCTTC
CSARDLNEQFF
>TRBV5-1|TRBJ1-1|-|15|TRBD1
TGCGCCAGCAGCACACGGACAGGGGCGAACACTGAAGCTTTCTTT
CASSTRTGANTEAFF
>TRBV12-3/TRBV12-4|TRBJ1-2|-|12|-
TGTGCCAGCAGTTCCAATAACTATGGCTACACCTTC
CASSSNNYGYTF
>TRBV28|TRBJ2-7|-|14|-
TGTGCCAGTCGAGGCGGGACAGCTGTATACGAGCAGTACTTC
CASRGGTAVYEQYF
>TRBV2|TRBJ2-3|-|15|TRBD2
TGTGCCAGCAGTTTTAGCGGGGGGCCCACAGATACGCAGTATTTT
CASSFSGGPTDTQYF
>TRBV5-1|TRBJ2-1|-|14|TRBD2
TGCGCCAGCAGCTTGACTAGCGGCTACAATGAGCAGTTCTTC
CASSLTSGYNEQFF
>TRBV7-3|TRBJ2-1|-|16|TRBD2
TGTGCCAGCAGCTCCGATAGCGGGGGGGCGTACAATGAGCAGTTCTTC
CASSSDSGGAYNEQFF
>TRBV30|TRBJ1-5|-|13|-
TGTGCCTGGAGTTTTGGGCGTGATCAGCCCCAGCATTTT
CAWSFGRDQPQHF
>TRBV12-3/TRBV12-4|TRBJ2-1|-|13|TRBD2
TGTGCCAGCAATCCTAGCGGGACGAATGAGCAGTTCTTC
CASNPSGTNEQFF
>TRBV4-1|TRBJ2-7|-|14|-
TGCGCCAGCAGCCAAGAACCAGGGGCCTACGAGCAGTACTTC
CASSQEPGAYEQYF
>TRBV9|TRBJ1-3|-|15|-
TGTGCCAGCAGCGTAGAAGGGACATCTGGAAACACCATATATTTT
CASSVEGTSGNTIYF